This T cell receptor (beta chain) was sequenced during a study of molecular identifiers for immune sequencing clone quantification. Study-level information: Replicate RNA from around 20,000 or 100,000 naive CD8 T cells formed five aliquots; four were sequenced.

Study results and limitations: Detection of one spiked Jurkat cell's TCR RNA reportedly worked in 850,000 to 1,000,000 naive cells.

CDR1 is SQVTM and CDR2 is ANQGSEA in the germline V gene. The CDR3 has 11 residues. For naive CD8 T cells, sorting used the CD8+CD4-CCR7+CD45RA+ phenotype. It was with previously described methods and listed TCR primers that bulk TCR libraries were made. Using its own MiXCR run on the PCR reads, TCRdb lists one record per CDR3 protein. The sample contains approximately 500,000 distinct CDR3 sequences, around 25% of which appear only once. As to this clonotype: What it recognizes is unknown.

The chain carries TRBV29-1 and TRBJ1-2, with D unresolved. The sample taken for sequencing was naive CD8+ T cells from blood, with Jurkat cell RNA spiked in. Subset reported: FACS-sorted CD8+CD4-CCR7+CD45RA+ naive T cells. The source is a human donor in good health. Some libraries in this study had Jurkat cell RNA spiked in. For the CDR3, the DNA is TGCGGCGCTGACTCCTCCTATGGCTACACCTTC. It codes for CGADSSYGYTF. Filled out from reference TRBV29-1 and TRBJ1-2, the complete variable domain reads SAVISQKPSRDICQRGTSLTIQCQVDSQVTMMFWYRQQPGQSLTLIATANQGSEATYESGFVIDKFPISRPNLTFSTLTVSNMSPEDSSIYLCGADSSYGYTFGSGTRLTVV.